The 29 T cell receptor beta chains reported below all come from one sample, sequenced in a study of blood T cell repertoires in COVID-19. Clones were sequenced by immunoSEQ multiplex PCR, and TCRdb holds only the in-frame ones, with some missing. Here the sample spans about 250,000 clones, around 80% being singletons. The sequencing sample was made of peripheral blood. The source is a middle-aged man with active or convalescent COVID-19.

The chain recombines TRBV29-1 with TRBJ2-3, with a tentative D call TRBD1 (5 bases). The germline gives CDR1 SQVTM, CDR2 ANQGSEA. CDR3 length: 14 residues. V was cut by 4 bases and J by 2 bases, with 13 bases left in between. The CDR3, as DNA: TGCAGCGTTGTCAGTCAGGGAAACACAGATACGCAGTATTTT. This gives the protein CSVVSQGNTDTQYF.

This clone has a handful of counts. The chain uses TRBV6-2 or TRBV6-3 and TRBJ2-7; 12 bases match TRBD2. This CDR3 contains 17 residues. The V gene's germline CDR1 is MNHEY and CDR2 SVGEGT. V shed 2 bases and J 0 bases; nucleotides not matched to a gene: 5. In DNA, the CDR3 is TGTGCCAGCAGTTACACAACGACTAGCGGGGGCTCCTACGAGCAGTACTTC. Translating it yields CASSYTTTSGGSYEQYF.

A single count supports this clone. The chain is built from TRBV25-1 and TRBJ2-7; D might be TRBD1 (6 bases). Germline V gene sequence: CDR1 MGHDK, CDR2 SYGVNS. The CDR3 totals 14 residues. Trimming removed 2 bases at V and 6 bases at J, with 14 bases between. The CDR3 nucleotides are TGTGCCAGCAGTGAACAGGGGATCCTGGGCGAGCAGTACTTC. As protein: CASSEQGILGEQYF.

J is TRBJ1-1 and V is TRBV5-1, with no clear D. Trimming took off 0 bases at V and 0 bases at J, with 6 bases between the two ends. Germline assignment: CDR1 SGHRS and CDR2 YFSETQ. The CDR3 has 14 residues. The CDR3 DNA reads TGCGCCAGCAGCTTGGGTAGCTTGAACACTGAAGCTTTCTTT. It encodes CASSLGSLNTEAFF.

The gene calls are TRBV19 and TRBJ1-2, with a possible D match to TRBD1 (5 bases). The CDR3 is 14 amino acids. Trimming took off 5 bases at V and 6 bases at J, with 16 bases between the two ends. Per germline, CDR1 LNHDA and CDR2 SQIVND (reference sequence). The CDR3 coding sequence is TGTGCCAGTAGTTCCTCGCGGGACGGAGATGGCTACACCTTC. Translating gives CASSSSRDGDGYTF.

The CDR3 protein is CASSSGRSSYEQYF. CDR3 sequence (DNA): TGTGCCAGCAGCAGCGGACGGTCCTCCTACGAGCAGTACTTC. The V and J genes are TRBV11-3 and TRBJ2-7; the D gene is possibly TRBD2 (5 bases). The V end lost 5 bases, the J end lost 0 bases, and 11 bases lay between the germline ends. Germline lookup yields CDR1 SGHNT and CDR2 YENEEA. The CDR3 length is 14 residues.

The chain joins TRBV2 to TRBJ1-6; D uncertain. Germline V gene data show CDR1 as SNHLY and CDR2 as FYNNEI. The ends were cut back, 6 bases at V and 10 bases at J, with 7 bases in the middle. This CDR3 has 11 residues. CDR3 sequence: CASRAASPLHF. The CDR3 DNA is TGTGCCAGCAGGGCGGCATCACCCCTCCACTTT.

This chain joins TRBV23-1 and TRBJ2-7; possibly TRBD2 for D (6 bases). TRBV23-1 is reported as an ORF; its role is uncertain. CDR3 length: 14 amino acids. Trimming took 11 bases from V and 5 from J, leaving 22 bases between them. The CDR3 DNA sequence: TGCGCCCCCCTGGGGGACTGGAGTATCCACGAGCAGTACTTC. Translated, it gives CAPLGDWSIHEQYF.

The CDR3 loop is CASSYPETANTEAFF. The CDR3 DNA sequence: TGTGCCAGCAGTTACCCCGAGACAGCGAACACTGAAGCTTTCTTT. The chain links TRBV6-6 to TRBJ1-1, with D possibly being TRBD1 (5 bases). This CDR3 comprises 15 residues. Germline V gives CDR1 MNHNY, CDR2 SVGAGI (reference sequence). Trimming shortened V by 2 bases and J by 1 base, and 11 bases separated the two germline ends.

The CDR3 nucleotides read TGTGCCTGGAGTGTACAGCTATCTAGCACAGATACGCAGTATTTT. This sequence encodes CAWSVQLSSTDTQYF. The chain uses TRBV30 and TRBJ2-3; D gene unclear. V lost 0 bases and J 0 bases, leaving 10 bases between the germline ends. The CDR3 is 15 residues long. Germline V CDR1 and CDR2: GTSNPN, SVGIG (reference sequence).

The chain combines TRBV4-3 with TRBJ2-3; D uncertain. The germline CDR1 and CDR2 sequences are LGHNA and YSLEER. The V gene lost 1 base and the J gene lost 5 bases, with 10 bases spanning the gap. The CDR3 covers 14 residues. The chain's CDR3 is CASSQALAEDTQYF. In DNA, the CDR3 is TGCGCCAGCAGCCAAGCCTTGGCCGAAGATACGCAGTATTTT.

This chain connects TRBV4-1 to TRBJ2-1, with TRBD2 as a possible D gene (5 bases). CDR1 MGHRA and CDR2 YSYEKL come from the germline V gene. The V end was cut by 1 base, the J end by 5 bases, with 9 bases between. CDR3 length: 14 amino acids. The CDR3 reads CASSQVERDNEQFF. The CDR3 DNA sequence: TGCGCCAGCAGCCAAGTGGAGAGGGACAATGAGCAGTTCTTC.

The chain employs TRBV28 and TRBJ2-7; 10 nucleotides align to TRBD1. This CDR3 is 17 amino acids long. Germline V gene sequence: CDR1 MDHEN, CDR2 SYDVKM. J was trimmed by 0 bases and V by 7 bases; bases with no gene match: 12. CDR3 loop: CASTYSPGQGSSYEQYF. The CDR3 coding sequence is TGTGCCAGCACTTATTCCCCGGGACAGGGGAGCTCCTACGAGCAGTACTTC.

The V call is TRBV11-2, the J call TRBJ2-7; 10 bases are shared with TRBD1. Per the germline V gene, CDR1 is SGHAT and CDR2 is FQNNGV. The CDR3 spans 15 residues. The V and J ends lost 6 bases and 2 bases, in that order; junction bases with no gene match: 7. As DNA, the CDR3 is TGTGCCAGCAGTCGCGGGACAGGGGATCCCTACGAGCAGTACTTC. Its translation: CASSRGTGDPYEQYF.

The V call is TRBV9, the J call TRBJ1-6, with 10 bases fitting TRBD1. This CDR3 is 17 amino acids long. CDR1 is SGDLS and CDR2 is YYNGEE in the germline V gene. With V trimmed by 0 bases and J by 6 bases, 6 bases remained unmatched. The DNA of the CDR3 is TGTGCCAGCAGCGTAGGGGGACAGGGGTCCCCTAATTCACCCCTCCACTTT. Its translation is CASSVGGQGSPNSPLHF. The full variable domain, in which reference TRBV9 and TRBJ1-6 provide the parts outside the CDR3, is DSGVTQTPKHLITATGQRVTLRCSPRSGDLSVYWYQQSLDQGLQFLIQYYNGEERAKGNILERFSAQQFPDLHSELNLSSLELGDSALYFCASSVGGQGSPNSPLHFGNGTRLTVT.

This chain connects TRBV6-5 to TRBJ1-1; D not certain. The CDR3 consists of 14 residues. Germline V lookup: CDR1 MNHEY, CDR2 SVGAGI. Trimming left V 1 base short and J 1 base short, with 7 bases between. The CDR3 DNA is TGTGCCAGCAGTTACTTTTCCGGGAACACTGAAGCTTTCTTT. It codes for CASSYFSGNTEAFF.

V gene TRBV5-5 combines with J gene TRBJ2-7; possibly TRBD1 for D (6 bases). V lost 0 bases, J lost 1 base, and 14 bases lay in between. The CDR3 is 16 amino acids. Germline lookup yields CDR1 SGHKS and CDR2 YYEKEE (reference sequence). This chain's CDR3 is CASSLGSGEGSYEQYF. The CDR3 region has the DNA TGTGCCAGCAGCTTGGGTTCAGGGGAAGGTTCCTACGAGCAGTACTTC.

The chain joins TRBV10-3 to TRBJ1-2; 8 bases are a match to TRBD1. This CDR3 has 13 amino acids. Germline trimming cut 8 bases from V and 4 bases from J; bases unmatched to any gene: 6. CDR1 and CDR2 from the germline V gene are ENHRY and SYGVKD. CDR3 DNA sequence: TGTGCCATCGGACAGGGTAAAGGCTATGGCTACACCTTC. Residues: CAIGQGKGYGYTF.

This chain joins TRBV5-1 and TRBJ2-5; 7 bases are a match to TRBD1. There are 16 residues in the CDR3. Germline-derived CDR1 and CDR2 are SGHRS and YFSETQ. With 5 bases clipped from V and 5 bases from J, the junction kept 15 bases outside the gene matches. DNA of the CDR3: TGCGCCAGCAGTCTCAATCCGGGACAGCCTGGGGAGACCCAGTACTTC. Translation: CASSLNPGQPGETQYF.

The chain employs TRBV11-2 and TRBJ2-3; 12 positions agree with TRBD2. CDR3 length equals 14 residues. V gave up 5 bases and J gave up 9 bases; unmatched junction bases: 6. Germline V gives CDR1 SGHAT, CDR2 FQNNGV. Here the CDR3 reads CASSQGTSGPTQYF. CDR3 nucleotide sequence: TGTGCCAGCAGCCAAGGGACTAGCGGGCCAACGCAGTATTTT.

In its sample, this clone was seen a few times. This chain uses TRBV18 with TRBJ2-7, with D perhaps TRBD2 (6 bases). CDR3 length equals 14 residues. The germline V gene has CDR1 KGHSH and CDR2 LQKENI. V was cut by 2 bases and J by 7 bases, with 15 bases left in between. The DNA of the CDR3 is TGTGCCAGCTCACCAAAGCAGGGACTCGGAGAGCAGTACTTC. It specifies CASSPKQGLGEQYF.

This chain uses TRBV4-1 with TRBJ2-7, with TRBD1 identical over 8 bases. Germline V gene lookup returns CDR1 MGHRA and CDR2 YSYEKL. The CDR3 runs 15 residues. The ends lost 1 base at V and 0 bases at J; junction bases unmatched: 2. CDR3 nucleotide sequence: TGCGCCAGCAGCCAAGGACAGGGGTACTCCTACGAGCAGTACTTC. This codes for CASSQGQGYSYEQYF.

The chain is built from TRBV3-1 (or the pseudogene TRBV3-2) and TRBJ1-3; tentative D call: TRBD1 (5 bases). V was cut by 5 bases and J by 0 bases, with 11 bases left in between. The CDR3 is 15 amino acids. Germline V lookup: CDR1 LGHDT, CDR2 YNNKEL (reference sequence). CDR3 coding DNA: TGTGCCAGCAGCATCCGACAGTCCTCTGGAAACACCATATATTTT. Protein sequence: CASSIRQSSGNTIYF.

The CDR3: CAWSVGQGSSYEQYF. The CDR3 coding sequence is TGTGCCTGGAGTGTAGGGCAGGGGTCATCCTACGAGCAGTACTTC. The chain carries TRBV30 and TRBJ2-7; tentatively, D is TRBD1 (6 bases). The CDR3 totals 15 residues. The germline CDR1 and CDR2 sequences are GTSNPN and SVGIG (reference sequence). Trimming shortened V by 0 bases and J by 1 base, and 13 bases separated the two germline ends.

This clone has just a few counts. The chain has TRBV19 and TRBJ2-7; D is perhaps TRBD1 (6 bases). Trimming took 3 bases from V and 6 from J, leaving 12 bases between them. The CDR3 totals 13 residues. The germline V gene has CDR1 LNHDA and CDR2 SQIVND (reference sequence). CDR3 protein: CASSMGNRAEQYF. As DNA, the CDR3 is TGTGCCAGTAGTATGGGGAACAGGGCCGAGCAGTACTTC.

The chain combines TRBV4-3 with TRBJ1-1; 8 bases fit TRBD1. The CDR3 is 13 amino acids. The V and J ends lost 4 bases and 11 bases, in that order; junction bases with no gene match: 9. CDR1 LGHNA and CDR2 YSLEER come from the germline V gene. This CDR3 reads CASSRGQGVGAFF. The CDR3 DNA follows: TGCGCCAGCAGCCGCGGACAGGGAGTGGGGGCTTTCTTT.

The rearrangement links TRBV30 to TRBJ1-4; 7 bases are a match to TRBD1. The germline V gene has CDR1 GTSNPN and CDR2 SVGIG (reference sequence). The length of the CDR3 is 15 residues. With 1 base clipped from V and 5 bases from J, the junction kept 7 bases outside the gene matches. CDR3 sequence reads: CAWSGYSGGNEKLFF. CDR3 DNA sequence: TGTGCCTGGAGTGGGTATTCAGGGGGGAATGAAAAACTGTTTTTT.

This chain connects TRBV9 to TRBJ1-3, with unresolved D. The germline gives CDR1 SGDLS, CDR2 YYNGEE. The CDR3 runs to 17 residues. Trimming pared 0 bases from V and 0 bases from J, leaving 13 bases between. CDR3 coding DNA: TGTGCCAGCAGCGTAGAACTTACTTTCGGCTCTGGAAACACCATATATTTT. Translated: CASSVELTFGSGNTIYF.

This clone was counted a few times. Other DNA sequences in the same sample also yield this CDR3. The chain recombines TRBV11-2 with TRBJ1-1, with TRBD1 identical over 9 bases. Germline CDR1 is SGHAT and CDR2 is FQNNGV. J gave up 2 bases and V 6 bases, and 4 bases lay outside the gene matches. The CDR3 sequence is 14 residues long. In DNA form, the CDR3 reads TGTGCCAGCAGTCCGGGACAGGGAAACACTGAAGCTTTCTTT. Encoded protein: CASSPGQGNTEAFF.